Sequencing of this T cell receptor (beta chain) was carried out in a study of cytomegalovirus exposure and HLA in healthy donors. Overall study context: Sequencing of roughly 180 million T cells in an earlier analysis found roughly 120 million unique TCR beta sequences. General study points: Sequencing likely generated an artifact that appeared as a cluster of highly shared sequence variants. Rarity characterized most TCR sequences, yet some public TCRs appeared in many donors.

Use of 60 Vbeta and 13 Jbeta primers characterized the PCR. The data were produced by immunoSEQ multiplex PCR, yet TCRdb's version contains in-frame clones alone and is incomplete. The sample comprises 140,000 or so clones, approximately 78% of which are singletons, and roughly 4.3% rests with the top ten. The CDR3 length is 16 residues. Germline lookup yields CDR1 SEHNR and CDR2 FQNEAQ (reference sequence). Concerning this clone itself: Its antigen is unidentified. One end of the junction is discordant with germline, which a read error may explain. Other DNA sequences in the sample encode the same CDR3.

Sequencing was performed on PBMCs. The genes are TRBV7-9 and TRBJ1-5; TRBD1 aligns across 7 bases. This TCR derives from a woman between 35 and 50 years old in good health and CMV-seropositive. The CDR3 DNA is TGTTCCAGCAGCTTGGGGACAGCTTATAGCAATCAGCCCCAGCATTTT. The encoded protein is CSSSLGTAYSNQPQHF.